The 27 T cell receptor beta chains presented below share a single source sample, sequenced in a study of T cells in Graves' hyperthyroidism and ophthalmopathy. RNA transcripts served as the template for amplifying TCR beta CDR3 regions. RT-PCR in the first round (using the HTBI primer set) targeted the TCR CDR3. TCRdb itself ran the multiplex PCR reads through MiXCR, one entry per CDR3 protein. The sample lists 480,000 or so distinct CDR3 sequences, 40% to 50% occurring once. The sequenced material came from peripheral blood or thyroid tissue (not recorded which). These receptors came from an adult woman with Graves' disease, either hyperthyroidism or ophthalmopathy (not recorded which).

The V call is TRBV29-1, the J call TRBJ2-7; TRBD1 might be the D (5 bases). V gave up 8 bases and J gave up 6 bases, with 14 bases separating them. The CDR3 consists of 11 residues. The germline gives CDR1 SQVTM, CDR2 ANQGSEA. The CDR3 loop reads CSFKGELEQYF. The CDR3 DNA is TGCAGCTTTAAAGGGGAACTCGAGCAGTACTTC.

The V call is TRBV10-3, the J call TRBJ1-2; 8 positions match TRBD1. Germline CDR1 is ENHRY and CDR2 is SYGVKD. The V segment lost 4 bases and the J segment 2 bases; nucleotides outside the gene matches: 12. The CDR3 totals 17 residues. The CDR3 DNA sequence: TGTGCCATCAGTGGAGGACAGGGTGGATCAGGCAACTATGGCTACACCTTC. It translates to CAISGGQGGSGNYGYTF.

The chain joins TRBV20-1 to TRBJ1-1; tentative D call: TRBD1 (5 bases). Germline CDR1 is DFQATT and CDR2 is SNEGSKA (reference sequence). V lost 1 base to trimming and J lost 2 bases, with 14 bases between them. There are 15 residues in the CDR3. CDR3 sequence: CSARVWAGRNTEAFF. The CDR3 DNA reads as TGCAGTGCTAGAGTATGGGCAGGGCGAAACACTGAAGCTTTCTTT.

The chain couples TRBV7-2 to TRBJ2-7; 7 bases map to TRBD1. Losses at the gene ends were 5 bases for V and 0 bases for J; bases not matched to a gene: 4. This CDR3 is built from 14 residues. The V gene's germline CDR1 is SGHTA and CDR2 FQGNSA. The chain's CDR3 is CASSLGQVSYEQYF. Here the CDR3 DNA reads TGTGCCAGCAGCCTAGGACAGGTCTCCTACGAGCAGTACTTC.

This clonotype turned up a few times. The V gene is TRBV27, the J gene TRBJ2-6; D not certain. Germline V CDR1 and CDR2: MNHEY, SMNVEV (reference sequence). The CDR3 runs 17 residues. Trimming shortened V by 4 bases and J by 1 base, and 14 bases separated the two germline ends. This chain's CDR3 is CASSSIRERSGANVLTF. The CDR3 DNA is TGTGCCAGCAGTTCTATCAGAGAGAGGTCTGGGGCCAACGTCCTGACTTTC.

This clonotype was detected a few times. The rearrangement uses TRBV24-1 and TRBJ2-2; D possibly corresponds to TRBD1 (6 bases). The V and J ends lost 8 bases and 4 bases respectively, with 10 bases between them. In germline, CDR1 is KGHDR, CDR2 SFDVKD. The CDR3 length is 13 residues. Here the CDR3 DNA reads TGTGCCACCAAACAGGGAACCACCGGGGAGCTGTTTTTT. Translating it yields CATKQGTTGELFF.

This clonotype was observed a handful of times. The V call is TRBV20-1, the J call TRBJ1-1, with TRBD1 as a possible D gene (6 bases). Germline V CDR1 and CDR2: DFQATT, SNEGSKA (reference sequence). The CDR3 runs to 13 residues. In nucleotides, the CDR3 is TGCAGCATAAAAAAGGGGGAGGACACTGAAGCTTTCTTT. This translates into CSIKKGEDTEAFF.

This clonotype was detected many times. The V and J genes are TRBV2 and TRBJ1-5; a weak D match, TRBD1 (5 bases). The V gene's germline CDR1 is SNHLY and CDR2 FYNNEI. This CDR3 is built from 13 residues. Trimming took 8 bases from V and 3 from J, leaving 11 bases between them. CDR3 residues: CASQTVPNQPQHF. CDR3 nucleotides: TGTGCCAGCCAGACAGTGCCCAATCAGCCCCAGCATTTT.

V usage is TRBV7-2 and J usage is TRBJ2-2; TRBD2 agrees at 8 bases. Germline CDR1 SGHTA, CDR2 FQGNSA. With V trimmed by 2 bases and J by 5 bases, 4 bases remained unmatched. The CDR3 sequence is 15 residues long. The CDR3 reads CASSLTPGGTGELFF. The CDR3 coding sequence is TGTGCCAGCAGCTTAACCCCGGGGGGGACCGGGGAGCTGTTTTTT.

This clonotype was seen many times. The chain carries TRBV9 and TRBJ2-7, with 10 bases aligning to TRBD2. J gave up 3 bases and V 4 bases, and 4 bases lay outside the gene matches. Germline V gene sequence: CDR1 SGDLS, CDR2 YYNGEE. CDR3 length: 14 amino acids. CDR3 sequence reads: CASSHGTSDYEQYF. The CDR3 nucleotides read TGTGCCAGCAGCCACGGGACTAGCGACTACGAGCAGTACTTC.

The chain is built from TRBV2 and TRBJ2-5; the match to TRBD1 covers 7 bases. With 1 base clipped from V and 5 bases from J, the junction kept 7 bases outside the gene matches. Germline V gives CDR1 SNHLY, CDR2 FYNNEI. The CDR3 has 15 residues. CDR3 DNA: TGTGCCAGCAGTGAAGGACAGGGTGCCTGGGAGACCCAGTACTTC. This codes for CASSEGQGAWETQYF.

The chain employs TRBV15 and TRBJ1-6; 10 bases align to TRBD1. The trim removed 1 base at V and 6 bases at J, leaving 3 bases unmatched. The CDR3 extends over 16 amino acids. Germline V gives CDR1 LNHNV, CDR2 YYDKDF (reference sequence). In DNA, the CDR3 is TGTGCCACCAGCAGAGGGGACAGGGGACGTAATTCACCCCTCCACTTT. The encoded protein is CATSRGDRGRNSPLHF.

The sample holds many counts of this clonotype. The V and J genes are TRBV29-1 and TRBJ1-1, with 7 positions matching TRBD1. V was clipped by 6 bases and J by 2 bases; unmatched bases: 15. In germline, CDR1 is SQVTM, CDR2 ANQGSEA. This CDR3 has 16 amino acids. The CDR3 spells CSVWGGARGVNTEAFF. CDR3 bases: TGCAGCGTGTGGGGGGGAGCCAGGGGGGTAAACACTGAAGCTTTCTTT.

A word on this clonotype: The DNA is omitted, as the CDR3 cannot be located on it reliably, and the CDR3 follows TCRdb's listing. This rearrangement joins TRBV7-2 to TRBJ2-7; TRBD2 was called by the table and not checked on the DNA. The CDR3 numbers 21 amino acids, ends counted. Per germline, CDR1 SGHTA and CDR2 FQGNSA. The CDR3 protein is CASSIYLCSVVVGAGAYEQYF.

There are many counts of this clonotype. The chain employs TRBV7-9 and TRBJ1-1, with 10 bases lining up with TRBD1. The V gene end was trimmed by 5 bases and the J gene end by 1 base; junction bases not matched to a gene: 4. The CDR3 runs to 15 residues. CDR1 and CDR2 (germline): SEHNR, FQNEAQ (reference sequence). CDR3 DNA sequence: TGTGCCAGCAGCACCGGACAGGGGGGGAACACTGAAGCTTTCTTT. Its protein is CASSTGQGGNTEAFF.

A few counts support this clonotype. The CDR3 spells CSAFQAGLNTEAFF. In nucleotides, the CDR3 is TGCAGTGCTTTTCAGGCAGGGTTGAACACTGAAGCTTTCTTT. V gene TRBV20-1 combines with J gene TRBJ1-1, with D possibly being TRBD1 (5 bases). The length of the CDR3 is 14 residues. Germline CDR1 and CDR2: DFQATT and SNEGSKA (reference sequence). Trimming shortened V by 5 bases and J by 0 bases, and 13 bases separated the two germline ends.

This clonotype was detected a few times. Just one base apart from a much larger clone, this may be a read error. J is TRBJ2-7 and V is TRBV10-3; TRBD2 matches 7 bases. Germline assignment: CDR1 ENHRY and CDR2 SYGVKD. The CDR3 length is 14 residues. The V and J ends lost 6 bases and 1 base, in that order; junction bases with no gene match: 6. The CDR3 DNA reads TGTGCCATCAGAGGGGCGGGAGCATCCTACGAGCAGTACTTC. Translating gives CAIRGAGASYEQYF.

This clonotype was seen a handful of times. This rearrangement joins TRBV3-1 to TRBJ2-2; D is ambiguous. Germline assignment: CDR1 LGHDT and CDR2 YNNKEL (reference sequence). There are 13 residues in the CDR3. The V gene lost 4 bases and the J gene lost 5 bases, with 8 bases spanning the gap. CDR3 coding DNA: TGTGCCAGCAGCCGTACGGAGACCGGGGAGCTGTTTTTT. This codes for CASSRTETGELFF.

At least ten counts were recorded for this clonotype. In nucleotides, the CDR3 is TGTGCCAGCAGGGTGGGACGCACTGAAGCTTTCTTT. This sequence encodes CASRVGRTEAFF. The chain employs TRBV2 and TRBJ1-1; D may be TRBD1 (5 bases). CDR1 and CDR2 from the germline V gene are SNHLY and FYNNEI. The V end lost 6 bases, the J end lost 4 bases, and 9 bases lay between the germline ends. The CDR3 contains 12 residues.

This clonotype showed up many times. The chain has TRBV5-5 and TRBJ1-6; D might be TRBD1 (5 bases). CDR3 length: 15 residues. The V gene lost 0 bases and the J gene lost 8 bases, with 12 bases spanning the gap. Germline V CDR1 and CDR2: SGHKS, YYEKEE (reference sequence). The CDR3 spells CASSLDAGRDSPLHF. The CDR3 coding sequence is TGTGCCAGCAGCTTGGACGCAGGGCGCGATTCACCCCTCCACTTT.

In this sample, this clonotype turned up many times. The CDR3 sequence: CSAGAGTGVTGELFF. The DNA for the CDR3 is TGCAGCGCTGGAGCGGGGACAGGGGTTACCGGGGAGCTGTTTTTT. The rearrangement joins TRBV29-1 to TRBJ2-2; 10 bases map to TRBD1. V shed 7 bases, J shed 5 bases, and the junction held 10 bases outside the gene matches. Germline loops: CDR1 SQVTM, CDR2 ANQGSEA. The CDR3 runs 15 residues.

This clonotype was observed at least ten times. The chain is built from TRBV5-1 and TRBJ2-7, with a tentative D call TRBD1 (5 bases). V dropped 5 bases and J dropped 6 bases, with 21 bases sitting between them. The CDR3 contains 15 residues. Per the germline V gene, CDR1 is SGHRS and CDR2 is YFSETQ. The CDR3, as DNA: TGCGCCAGCAGACCAACACCGACAGAAATGGGCGAGCAGTACTTC. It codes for CASRPTPTEMGEQYF. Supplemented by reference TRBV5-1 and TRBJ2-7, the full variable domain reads KAGVTQTPRYLIKTRGQQVTLSCSPISGHRSVSWYQQTPGQGLQFLFEYFSETQRNKGNFPGRFSGRQFSNSRSEMNVSTLELGDSALYLCASRPTPTEMGEQYFGPGTRLTVT.

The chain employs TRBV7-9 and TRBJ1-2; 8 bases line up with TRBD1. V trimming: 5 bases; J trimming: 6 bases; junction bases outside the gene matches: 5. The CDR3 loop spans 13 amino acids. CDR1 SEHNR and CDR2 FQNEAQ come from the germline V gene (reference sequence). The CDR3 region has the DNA TGTGCCAGCAGCCATGGACAGGGAAATGGCTACACCTTC. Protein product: CASSHGQGNGYTF.

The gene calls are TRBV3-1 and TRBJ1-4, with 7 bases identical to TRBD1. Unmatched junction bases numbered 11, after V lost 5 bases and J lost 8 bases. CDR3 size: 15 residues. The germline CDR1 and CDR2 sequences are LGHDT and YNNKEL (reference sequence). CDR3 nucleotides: TGTGCCAGCAGCTGGACCGGGACAGATGGAGAAAAACTGTTTTTT. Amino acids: CASSWTGTDGEKLFF.

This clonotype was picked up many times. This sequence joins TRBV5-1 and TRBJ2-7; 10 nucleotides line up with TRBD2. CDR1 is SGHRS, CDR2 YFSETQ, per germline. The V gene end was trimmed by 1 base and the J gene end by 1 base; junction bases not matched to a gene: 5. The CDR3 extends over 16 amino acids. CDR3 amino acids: CASSLPSGRKSYEQYF. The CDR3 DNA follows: TGCGCCAGCAGCTTGCCTAGCGGGAGAAAGTCCTACGAGCAGTACTTC.

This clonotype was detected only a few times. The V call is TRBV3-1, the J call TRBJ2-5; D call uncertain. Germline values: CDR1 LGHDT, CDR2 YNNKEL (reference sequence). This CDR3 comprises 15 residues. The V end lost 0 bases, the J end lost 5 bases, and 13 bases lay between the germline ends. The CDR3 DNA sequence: TGTGCCAGCAGCCAAGATACGGTAGAGGTTGAGACCCAGTACTTC. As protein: CASSQDTVEVETQYF.

The CDR3: CASSLVGTTYNEQFF. In DNA form, the CDR3 reads TGTGCCAGCAGTCTTGTAGGGACTACCTACAATGAGCAGTTCTTC. The gene calls are TRBV3-1 and TRBJ2-1, with 7 bases lining up with TRBD2. Germline-derived CDR1 and CDR2 are LGHDT and YNNKEL (reference sequence). Trimming took 6 bases from V and 2 from J; bases not matched to a gene: 7. This CDR3 is 15 amino acids long.